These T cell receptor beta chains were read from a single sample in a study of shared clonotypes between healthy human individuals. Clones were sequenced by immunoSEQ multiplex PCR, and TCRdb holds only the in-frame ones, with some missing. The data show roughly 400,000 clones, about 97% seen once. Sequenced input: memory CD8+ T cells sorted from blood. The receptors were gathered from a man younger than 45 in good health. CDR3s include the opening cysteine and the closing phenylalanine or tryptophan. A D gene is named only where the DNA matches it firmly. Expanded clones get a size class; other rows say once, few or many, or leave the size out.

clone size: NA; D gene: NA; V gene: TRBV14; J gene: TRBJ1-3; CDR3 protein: CASSQARLKYRGNTIYF; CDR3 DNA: TGTGCCAGCAGCCAAGCCCGGCTAAAATATCGGGGGAACACCATATATTTT
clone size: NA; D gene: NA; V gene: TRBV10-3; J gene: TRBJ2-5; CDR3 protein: CAISEGAETQYF; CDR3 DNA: TGTGCCATCAGTGAGGGTGCAGAGACCCAGTACTTC
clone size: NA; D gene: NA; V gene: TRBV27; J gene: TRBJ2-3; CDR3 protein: CASSDTRPSTDTQYF; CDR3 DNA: TGTGCCAGCAGCGATACTAGGCCTAGCACAGATACGCAGTATTTT
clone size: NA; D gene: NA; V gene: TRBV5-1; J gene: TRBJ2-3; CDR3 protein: CASSSTDTQYF; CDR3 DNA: TGCGCCAGCAGCTCGACAGATACGCAGTATTTT
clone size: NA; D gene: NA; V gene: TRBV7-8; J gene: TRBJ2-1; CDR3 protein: CASSSPRLPSYNEQFF; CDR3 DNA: TGTGCCAGCAGCTCCCCGCGACTACCCTCCTACAATGAGCAGTTCTTC
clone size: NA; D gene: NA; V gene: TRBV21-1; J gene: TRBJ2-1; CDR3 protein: CASRAREGRNEQFF; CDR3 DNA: TGTGCCAGCCGGGCGCGGGAGGGTAGGAATGAGCAGTTCTTC
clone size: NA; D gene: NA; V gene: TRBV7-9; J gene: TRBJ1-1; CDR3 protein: CASTVGSKPNTEAFF; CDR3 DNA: TGTGCCAGCACCGTGGGCAGTAAACCTAACACTGAAGCTTTCTTT
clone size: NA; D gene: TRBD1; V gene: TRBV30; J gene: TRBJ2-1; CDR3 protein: CAWSVKGTGQGYNEQFF; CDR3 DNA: TGTGCCTGGAGTGTAAAGGGGACGGGACAGGGGTACAATGAGCAGTTCTTC
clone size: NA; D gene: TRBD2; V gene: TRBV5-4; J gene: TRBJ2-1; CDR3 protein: CASRTSGYNEQFF; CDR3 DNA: TGTGCCAGCCGGACTAGCGGTTACAATGAGCAGTTCTTC
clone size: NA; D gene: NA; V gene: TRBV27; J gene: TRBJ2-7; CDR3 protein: CASSLKENSYEQYF; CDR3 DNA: TGTGCCAGCAGTTTAAAGGAAAACTCCTACGAGCAGTACTTC
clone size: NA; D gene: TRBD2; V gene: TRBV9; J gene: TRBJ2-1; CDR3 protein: CASSVGSGVPSEQFF; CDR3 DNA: TGTGCCAGCAGCGTAGGTAGCGGGGTACCAAGTGAGCAGTTCTTC
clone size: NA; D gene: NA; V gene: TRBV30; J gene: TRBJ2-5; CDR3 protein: CAWSGLGAGETQYF; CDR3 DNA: TGTGCCTGGAGTGGTCTGGGGGCCGGGGAGACCCAGTACTTC
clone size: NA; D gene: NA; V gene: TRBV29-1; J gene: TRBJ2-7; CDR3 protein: CSVGTKGVSSYEQYF; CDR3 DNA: TGCAGCGTTGGGACAAAGGGGGTAAGCTCCTACGAGCAGTACTTC
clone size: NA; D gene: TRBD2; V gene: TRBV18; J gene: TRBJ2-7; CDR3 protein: CASSPGTRIEQYF; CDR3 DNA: TGTGCCAGCTCCCCCGGGACTAGAATCGAGCAGTACTTC
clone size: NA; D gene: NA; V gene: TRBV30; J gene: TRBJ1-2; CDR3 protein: CAWSVPRGYTF; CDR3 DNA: TGTGCCTGGAGTGTACCCCGAGGCTACACCTTC
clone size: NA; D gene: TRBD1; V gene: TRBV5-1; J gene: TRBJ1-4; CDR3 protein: CASSSGTGDEKLFF; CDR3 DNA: TGCGCCAGCAGCTCTGGGACAGGGGATGAAAAACTGTTTTTT
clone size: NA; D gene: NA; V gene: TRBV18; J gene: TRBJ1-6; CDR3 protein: CASSPVPGPYNSPLHF; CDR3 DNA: TGTGCCAGCTCACCAGTTCCAGGGCCCTATAATTCACCCCTCCACTTT
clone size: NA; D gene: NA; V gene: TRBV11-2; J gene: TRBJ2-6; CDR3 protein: CASSLRLSGAGANVLTF; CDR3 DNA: TGTGCCAGCAGCTTAAGGCTCTCGGGCGCTGGGGCCAACGTCCTGACTTTC
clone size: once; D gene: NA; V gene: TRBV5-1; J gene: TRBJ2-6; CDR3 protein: CASHSGANVLTF; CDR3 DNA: TGCGCCAGCCACTCTGGGGCCAACGTCCTGACTTTC
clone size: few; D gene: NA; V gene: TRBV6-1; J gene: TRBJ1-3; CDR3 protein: CASSLGGPSGNTIYF; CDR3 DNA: TGTGCCAGCAGTCTGGGAGGGCCCTCTGGAAACACCATATATTTT
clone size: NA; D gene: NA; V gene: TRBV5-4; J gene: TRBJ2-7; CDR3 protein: CASSLVGGYEQYF; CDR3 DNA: TGTGCCAGCAGCTTGGTCGGGGGCTACGAGCAGTACTTC
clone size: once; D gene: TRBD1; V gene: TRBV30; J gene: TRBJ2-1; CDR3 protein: CAWTTGESSYNEQFF; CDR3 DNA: TGTGCCTGGACGACAGGGGAAAGCTCCTACAATGAGCAGTTCTTC
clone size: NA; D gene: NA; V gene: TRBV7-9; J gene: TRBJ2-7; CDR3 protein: CASSPQGGLDEQYF; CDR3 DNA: TGTGCCAGCAGCCCCCAGGGGGGGCTCGACGAGCAGTACTTC
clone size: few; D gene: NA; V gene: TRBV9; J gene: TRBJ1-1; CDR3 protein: CASSNGMNTEAFF; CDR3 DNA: TGTGCCAGCAGCAACGGGATGAACACTGAAGCTTTCTTT
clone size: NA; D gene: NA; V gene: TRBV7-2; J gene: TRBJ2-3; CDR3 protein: CASSLVGSTDTQYF; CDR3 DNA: TGTGCCAGCAGCTTAGTCGGGAGCACAGATACGCAGTATTTT
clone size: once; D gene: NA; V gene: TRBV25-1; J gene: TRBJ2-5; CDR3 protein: CASSATGAETQYF; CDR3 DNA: TGTGCCAGCAGTGCGACAGGAGCAGAGACCCAGTACTTC
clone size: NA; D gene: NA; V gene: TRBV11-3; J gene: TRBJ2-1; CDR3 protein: CASSLVQGLRYNEQFF; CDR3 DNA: TGTGCCAGCAGCTTAGTTCAGGGACTCCGTTACAATGAGCAGTTCTTC
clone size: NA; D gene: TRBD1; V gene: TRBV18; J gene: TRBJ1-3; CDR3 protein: CASSPVTGVSGNTIYF; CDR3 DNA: TGTGCCAGCTCACCAGTGACAGGGGTCTCTGGAAACACCATATATTTT
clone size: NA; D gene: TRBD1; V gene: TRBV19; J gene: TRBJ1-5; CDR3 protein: CASSTGQGRNQPQHF; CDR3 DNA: TGTGCCAGTAGTACGGGACAGGGGCGTAATCAGCCCCAGCATTTT
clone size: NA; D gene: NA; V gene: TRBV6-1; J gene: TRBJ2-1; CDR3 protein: CASGRSYNEQFF; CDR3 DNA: TGTGCCAGCGGGCGGTCCTACAATGAGCAGTTCTTC
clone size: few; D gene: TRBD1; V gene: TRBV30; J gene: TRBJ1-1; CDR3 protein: CAWSGDRLNTEAFF; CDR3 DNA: TGTGCCTGGAGTGGGGACAGGTTGAACACTGAAGCTTTCTTT